This T cell receptor (beta chain) emerged from a study of CD8 T cells in ankylosing spondylitis. Findings and limits, study-wide: Several highly homologous variants made up a TCR beta motif, and this motif appeared characteristic of ankylosing spondylitis blood. The authors reported significant enrichment of disease-linked clones in matched ankylosing spondylitis synovial fluid.

This clonotype turned up a few times. Its antigen is not known. The V segment lost 8 bases and the J segment 3 bases; nucleotides outside the gene matches: 4. CDR3 length equals 14 residues. One entry per CDR3 protein results from TCRdb running MiXCR on the 5' RACE reads. The sample lists 670,000 or so distinct CDR3 sequences, about 20% occurring once. The material sequenced was blood, either unsorted or a sorted T cell fraction (not recorded which). The chain has TRBV12-3 or TRBV12-4 and TRBJ2-2; 9 bases agree with TRBD2. This clonotype originated in a male donor with ankylosing spondylitis. The CDR3: CASRKREDTGELFF. For the CDR3, the DNA is TGTGCCAGCCGGAAGCGGGAGGACACCGGGGAGCTGTTTTTT.